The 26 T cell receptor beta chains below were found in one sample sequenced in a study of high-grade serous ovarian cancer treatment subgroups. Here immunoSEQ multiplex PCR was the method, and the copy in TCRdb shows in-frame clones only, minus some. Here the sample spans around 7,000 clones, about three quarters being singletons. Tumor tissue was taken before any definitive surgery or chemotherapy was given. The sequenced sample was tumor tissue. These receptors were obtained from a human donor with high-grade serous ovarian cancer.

The chain's CDR3 is CASSPRQKSFYYGYTF. CDR3 bases: TGTGCCAGCAGCCCCCGACAAAAGTCCTTTTACTATGGCTACACCTTC. V usage is TRBV13 and J usage is TRBJ1-2; the D is unclear. The CDR3 extends over 16 amino acids. The germline CDR1 and CDR2 sequences are PRHDT and FYEKMQ (reference sequence). The V end was cut by 5 bases, the J end by 3 bases, with 19 bases between.

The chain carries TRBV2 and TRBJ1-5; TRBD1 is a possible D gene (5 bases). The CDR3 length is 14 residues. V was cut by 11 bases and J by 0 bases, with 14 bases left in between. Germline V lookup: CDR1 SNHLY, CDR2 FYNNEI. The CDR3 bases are TGTGCCTCCAGACAGACAAATAGCAATCAGCCCCAGCATTTT. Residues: CASRQTNSNQPQHF. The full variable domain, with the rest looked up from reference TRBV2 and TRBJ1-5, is EPEVTQTPSHQVTQMGQEVILRCVPISNHLYFYWYRQILGQKVEFLVSFYNNEISEKSEIFDDQFSVERPDGSNFTLKIRSTKLEDSAMYFCASRQTNSNQPQHFGDGTRLSIL.

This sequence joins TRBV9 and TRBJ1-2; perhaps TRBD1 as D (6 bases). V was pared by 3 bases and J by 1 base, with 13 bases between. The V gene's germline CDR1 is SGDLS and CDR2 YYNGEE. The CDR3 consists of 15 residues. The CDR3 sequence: CASSGWDKINYGYTF. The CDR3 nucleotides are TGTGCCAGCAGCGGATGGGACAAAATTAACTATGGCTACACCTTC.

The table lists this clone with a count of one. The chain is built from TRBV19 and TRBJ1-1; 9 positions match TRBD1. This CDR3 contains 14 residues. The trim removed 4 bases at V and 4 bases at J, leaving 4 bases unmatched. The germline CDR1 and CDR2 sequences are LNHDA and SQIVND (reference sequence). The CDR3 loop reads CASSRDREGTEAFF. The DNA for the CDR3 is TGTGCCAGTAGTAGGGACAGGGAGGGCACTGAAGCTTTCTTT.

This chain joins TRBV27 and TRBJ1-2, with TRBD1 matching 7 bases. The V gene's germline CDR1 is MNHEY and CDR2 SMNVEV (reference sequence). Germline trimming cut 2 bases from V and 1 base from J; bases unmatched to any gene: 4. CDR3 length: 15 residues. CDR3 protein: CASSLVAGGNYGYTF. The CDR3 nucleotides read TGTGCCAGCAGTTTAGTGGCAGGGGGTAACTATGGCTACACCTTC.

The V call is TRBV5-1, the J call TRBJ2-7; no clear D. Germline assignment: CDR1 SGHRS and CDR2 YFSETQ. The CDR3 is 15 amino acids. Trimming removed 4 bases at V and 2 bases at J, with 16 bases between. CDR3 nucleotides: TGCGCCAGCAGCCCCACCCACTCAAGGACCTACGAGCAGTACTTC. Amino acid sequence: CASSPTHSRTYEQYF.

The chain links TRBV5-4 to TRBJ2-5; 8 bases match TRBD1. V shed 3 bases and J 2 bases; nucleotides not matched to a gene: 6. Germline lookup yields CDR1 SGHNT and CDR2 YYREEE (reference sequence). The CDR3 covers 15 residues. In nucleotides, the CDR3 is TGTGCCAGCAGCTCCGCAGGGGGCGCTCAAGAGACCCAGTACTTC. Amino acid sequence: CASSSAGGAQETQYF.

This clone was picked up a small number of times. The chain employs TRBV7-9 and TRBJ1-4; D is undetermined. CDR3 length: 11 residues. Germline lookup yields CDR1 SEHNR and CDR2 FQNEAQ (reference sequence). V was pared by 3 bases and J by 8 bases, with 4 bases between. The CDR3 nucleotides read TGTGCCAGCAGCTTCCGGGAAAAACTGTTTTTT. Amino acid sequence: CASSFREKLFF.

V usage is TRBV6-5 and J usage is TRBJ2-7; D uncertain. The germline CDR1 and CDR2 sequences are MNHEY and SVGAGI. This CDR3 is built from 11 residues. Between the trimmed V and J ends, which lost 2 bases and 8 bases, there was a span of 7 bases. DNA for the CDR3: TGTGCCAGCAGTTACGGTAGGAAGCAGTACTTC. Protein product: CASSYGRKQYF.

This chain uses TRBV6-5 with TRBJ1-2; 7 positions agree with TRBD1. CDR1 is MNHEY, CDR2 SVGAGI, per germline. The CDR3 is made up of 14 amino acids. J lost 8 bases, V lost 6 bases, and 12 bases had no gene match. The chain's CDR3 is CASSLRQGVEGYTF. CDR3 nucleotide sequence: TGTGCCAGCAGCCTAAGACAGGGAGTAGAGGGCTACACCTTC.

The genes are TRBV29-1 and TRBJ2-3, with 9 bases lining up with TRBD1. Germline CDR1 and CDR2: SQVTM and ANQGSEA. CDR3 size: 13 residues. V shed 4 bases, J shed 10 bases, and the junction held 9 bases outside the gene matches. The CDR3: CSVAPGQGSAQYF. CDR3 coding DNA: TGCAGCGTTGCACCGGGACAGGGAAGTGCGCAGTATTTT.

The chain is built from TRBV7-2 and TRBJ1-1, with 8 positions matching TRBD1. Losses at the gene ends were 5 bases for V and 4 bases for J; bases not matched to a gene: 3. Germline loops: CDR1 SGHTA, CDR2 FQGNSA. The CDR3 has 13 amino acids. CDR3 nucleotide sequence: TGTGCCAGCAGCGGACAGGGTGGCACTGAAGCTTTCTTT. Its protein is CASSGQGGTEAFF. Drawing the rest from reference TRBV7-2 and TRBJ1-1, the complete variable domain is GAGVSQSPSNKVTEKGKDVELRCDPISGHTALYWYRQSLGQGLEFLIYFQGNSAPDKSGLPSDRFSAERTGGSVSTLTIQRTQQEDSAVYLCASSGQGGTEAFFGQGTRLTVV.

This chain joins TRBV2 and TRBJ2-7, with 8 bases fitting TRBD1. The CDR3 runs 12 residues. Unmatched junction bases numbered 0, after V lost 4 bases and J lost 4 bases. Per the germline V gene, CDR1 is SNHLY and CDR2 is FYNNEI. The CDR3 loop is CASSGQGYEQYF. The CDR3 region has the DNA TGTGCCAGCAGTGGACAGGGGTACGAGCAGTACTTC.

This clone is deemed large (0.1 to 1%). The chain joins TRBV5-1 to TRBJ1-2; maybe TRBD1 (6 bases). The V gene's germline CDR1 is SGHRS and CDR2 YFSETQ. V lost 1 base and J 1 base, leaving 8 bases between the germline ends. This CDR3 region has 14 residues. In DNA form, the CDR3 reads TGCGCCAGCAGCTTGACAGGGAATAACTATGGCTACACCTTC. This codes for CASSLTGNNYGYTF.

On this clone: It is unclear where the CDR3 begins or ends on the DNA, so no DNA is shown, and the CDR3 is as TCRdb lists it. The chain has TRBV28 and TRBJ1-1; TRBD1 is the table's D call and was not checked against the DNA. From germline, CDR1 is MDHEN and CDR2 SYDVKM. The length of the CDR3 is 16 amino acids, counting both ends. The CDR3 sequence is CASSSSTGGVGTEAFF.

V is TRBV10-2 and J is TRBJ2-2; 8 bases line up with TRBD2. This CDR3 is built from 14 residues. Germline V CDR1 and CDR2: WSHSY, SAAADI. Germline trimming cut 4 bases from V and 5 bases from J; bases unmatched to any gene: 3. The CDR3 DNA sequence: TGCGCCAGCAGTGCCGGGACTAGGACCGGGGAGCTGTTTTTT. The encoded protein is CASSAGTRTGELFF.

In DNA, the CDR3 is TGTGCCAGCAGTGCTGCAGCTGGGTTCTACGAGCAGTACTTC. This sequence encodes CASSAAAGFYEQYF. This chain links TRBV2 with TRBJ2-7; no definite D call. This CDR3 has 14 amino acids. V lost 4 bases, J lost 3 bases, and 13 bases lay in between. Looked up from germline, CDR1 is SNHLY and CDR2 is FYNNEI.

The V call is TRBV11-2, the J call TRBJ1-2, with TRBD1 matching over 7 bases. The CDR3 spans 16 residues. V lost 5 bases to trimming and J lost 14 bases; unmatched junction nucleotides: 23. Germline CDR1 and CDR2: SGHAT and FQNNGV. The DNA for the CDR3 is TGTGCCAGCAGCCCTGATGGGGGGACAGAGAAGGGGAAGGGGACCTTC. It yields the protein CASSPDGGTEKGKGTF.

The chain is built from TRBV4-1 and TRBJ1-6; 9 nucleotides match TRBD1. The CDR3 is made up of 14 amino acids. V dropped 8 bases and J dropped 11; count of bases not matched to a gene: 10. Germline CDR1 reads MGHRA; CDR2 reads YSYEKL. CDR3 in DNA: TGCGCCAGCGGTGTGGGACAGGGTGTGACACCCCTCCACTTT. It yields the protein CASGVGQGVTPLHF.

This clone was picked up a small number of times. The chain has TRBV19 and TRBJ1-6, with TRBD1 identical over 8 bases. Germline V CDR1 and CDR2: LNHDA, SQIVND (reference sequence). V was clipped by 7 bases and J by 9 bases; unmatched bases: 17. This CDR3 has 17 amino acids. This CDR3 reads CASKPLGQGPGGSPLHF. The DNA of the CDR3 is TGTGCCAGTAAACCCCTCGGACAGGGCCCGGGGGGTTCACCCCTCCACTTT. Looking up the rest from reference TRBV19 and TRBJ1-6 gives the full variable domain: DGGITQSPKYLFRKEGQNVTLSCEQNLNHDAMYWYRQDPGQGLRLIYYSQIVNDFQKGDIAEGYSVSREKKESFPLTVTSAQKNPTAFYLCASKPLGQGPGGSPLHFGNGTRLTVT.

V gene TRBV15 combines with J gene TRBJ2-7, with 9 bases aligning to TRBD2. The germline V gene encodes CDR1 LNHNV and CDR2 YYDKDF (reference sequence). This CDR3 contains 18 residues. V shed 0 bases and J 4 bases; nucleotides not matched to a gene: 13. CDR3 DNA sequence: TGTGCCACCAGCAGAGATGGCGGTGGCCGGGCGGGGGGGTACGAGCAGTACTTC. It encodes CATSRDGGGRAGGYEQYF.

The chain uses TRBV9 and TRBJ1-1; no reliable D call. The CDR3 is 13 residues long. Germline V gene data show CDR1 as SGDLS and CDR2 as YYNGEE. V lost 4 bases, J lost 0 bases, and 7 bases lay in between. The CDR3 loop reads CASSFGLNTEAFF. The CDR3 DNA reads TGTGCCAGCAGCTTTGGTCTGAACACTGAAGCTTTCTTT.

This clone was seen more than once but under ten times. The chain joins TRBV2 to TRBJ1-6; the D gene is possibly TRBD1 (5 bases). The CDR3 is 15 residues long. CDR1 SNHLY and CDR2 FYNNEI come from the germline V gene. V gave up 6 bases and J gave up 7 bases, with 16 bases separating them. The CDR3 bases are TGTGCCAGCAGATTCACCGGGACGGCGAATTCACCCCTCCACTTT. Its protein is CASRFTGTANSPLHF.

The CDR3 region has the DNA TGTGCCAGTAGTACCAGCGGAGATACGCAGTATTTT. Translated, it gives CASSTSGDTQYF. The chain couples TRBV19 to TRBJ2-3, with a tentative D call TRBD2 (5 bases). Trimming stripped 4 bases from V and 5 bases from J, with 7 bases between. Germline values: CDR1 LNHDA, CDR2 SQIVND (reference sequence). The CDR3 length is 12 residues.

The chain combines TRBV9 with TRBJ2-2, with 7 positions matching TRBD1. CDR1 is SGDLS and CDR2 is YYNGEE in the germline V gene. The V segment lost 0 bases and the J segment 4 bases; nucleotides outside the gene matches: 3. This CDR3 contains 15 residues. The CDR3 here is CASSVVGGGTGELFF. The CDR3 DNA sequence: TGTGCCAGCAGCGTAGTAGGGGGCGGCACCGGGGAGCTGTTTTTT. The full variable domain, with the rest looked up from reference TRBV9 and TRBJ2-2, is DSGVTQTPKHLITATGQRVTLRCSPRSGDLSVYWYQQSLDQGLQFLIQYYNGEERAKGNILERFSAQQFPDLHSELNLSSLELGDSALYFCASSVVGGGTGELFFGEGSRLTVL.

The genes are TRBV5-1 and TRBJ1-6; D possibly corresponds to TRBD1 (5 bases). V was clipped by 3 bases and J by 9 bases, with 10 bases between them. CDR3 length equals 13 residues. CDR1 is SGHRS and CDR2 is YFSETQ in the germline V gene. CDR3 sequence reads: CASSSDRISPLHF. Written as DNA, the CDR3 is TGCGCCAGCAGCTCTGACAGAATTTCACCCCTCCACTTT.